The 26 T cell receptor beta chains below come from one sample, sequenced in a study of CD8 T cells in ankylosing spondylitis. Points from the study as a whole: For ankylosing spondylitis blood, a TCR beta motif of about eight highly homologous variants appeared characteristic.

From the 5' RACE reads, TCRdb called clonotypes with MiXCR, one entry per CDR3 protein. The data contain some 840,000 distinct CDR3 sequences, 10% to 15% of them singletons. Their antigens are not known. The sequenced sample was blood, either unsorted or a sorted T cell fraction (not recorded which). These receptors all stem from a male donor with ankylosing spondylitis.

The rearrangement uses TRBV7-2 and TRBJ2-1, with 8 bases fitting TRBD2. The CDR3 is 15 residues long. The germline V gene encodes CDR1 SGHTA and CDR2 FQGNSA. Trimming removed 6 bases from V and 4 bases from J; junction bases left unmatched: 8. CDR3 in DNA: TGTGCCAGCAGACCTCCGGGACTAGAGTACAATGAGCAGTTCTTC. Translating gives CASRPPGLEYNEQFF.

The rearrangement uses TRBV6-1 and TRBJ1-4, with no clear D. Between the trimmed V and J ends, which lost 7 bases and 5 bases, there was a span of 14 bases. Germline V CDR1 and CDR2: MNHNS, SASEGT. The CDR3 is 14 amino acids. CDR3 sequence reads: CASTEIDGNEKLFF. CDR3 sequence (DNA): TGTGCCAGCACTGAGATAGACGGAAATGAAAAACTGTTTTTT.

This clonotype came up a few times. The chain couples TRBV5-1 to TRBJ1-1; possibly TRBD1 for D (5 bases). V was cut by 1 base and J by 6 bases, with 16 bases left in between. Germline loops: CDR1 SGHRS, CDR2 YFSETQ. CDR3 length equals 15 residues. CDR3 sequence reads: CASSLIGTALSEAFF. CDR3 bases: TGCGCCAGCAGCTTGATAGGGACGGCGTTGTCTGAAGCTTTCTTT.

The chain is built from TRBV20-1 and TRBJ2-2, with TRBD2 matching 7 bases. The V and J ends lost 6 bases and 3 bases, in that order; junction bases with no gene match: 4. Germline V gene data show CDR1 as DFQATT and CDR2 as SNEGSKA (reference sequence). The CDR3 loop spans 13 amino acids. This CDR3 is CSASGGYTGELFF. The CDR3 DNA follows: TGCAGTGCCTCCGGGGGGTACACCGGGGAGCTGTTTTTT.

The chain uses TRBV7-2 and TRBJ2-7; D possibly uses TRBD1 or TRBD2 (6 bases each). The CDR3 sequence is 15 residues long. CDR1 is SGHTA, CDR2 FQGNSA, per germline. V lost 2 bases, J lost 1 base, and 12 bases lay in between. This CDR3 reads CASSLQGGRSYEQYF. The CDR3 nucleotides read TGTGCCAGCAGCTTACAAGGGGGGAGATCCTACGAGCAGTACTTC. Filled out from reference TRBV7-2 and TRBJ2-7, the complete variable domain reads GAGVSQSPSNKVTEKGKDVELRCDPISGHTALYWYRQSLGQGLEFLIYFQGNSAPDKSGLPSDRFSAERTGGSVSTLTIQRTQQEDSAVYLCASSLQGGRSYEQYFGPGTRLTVT.

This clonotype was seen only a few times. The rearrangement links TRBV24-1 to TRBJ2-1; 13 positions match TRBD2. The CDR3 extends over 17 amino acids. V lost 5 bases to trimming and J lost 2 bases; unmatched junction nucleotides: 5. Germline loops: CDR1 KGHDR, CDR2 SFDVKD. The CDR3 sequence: CATSGSTSGGPYNEQFF. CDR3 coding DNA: TGTGCCACCAGTGGCTCGACTAGCGGGGGGCCCTACAATGAGCAGTTCTTC.

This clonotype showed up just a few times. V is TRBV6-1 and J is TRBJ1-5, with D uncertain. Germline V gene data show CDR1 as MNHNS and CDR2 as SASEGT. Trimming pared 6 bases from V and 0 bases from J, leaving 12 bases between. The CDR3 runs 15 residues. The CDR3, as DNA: TGTGCCAGCAGCCCCTCAGTGAATAGCAATCAGCCCCAGCATTTT. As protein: CASSPSVNSNQPQHF.

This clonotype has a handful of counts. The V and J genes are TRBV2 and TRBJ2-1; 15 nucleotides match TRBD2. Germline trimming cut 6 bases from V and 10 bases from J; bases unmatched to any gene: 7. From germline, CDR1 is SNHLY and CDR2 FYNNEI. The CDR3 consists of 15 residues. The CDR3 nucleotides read TGTGCCAGCAGCTGGACTAGCGGGGGGGCAGTAGAGCAGTTCTTC. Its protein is CASSWTSGGAVEQFF.

The DNA of the CDR3 is TGTGCCAGCAAGTCGGGATACAGCTACGAGCAGTACTTC. Its protein is CASKSGYSYEQYF. This chain joins TRBV6-1 and TRBJ2-7; possible D gene TRBD2, 5 bases. Trimming took off 7 bases at V and 3 bases at J, with 13 bases between the two ends. The CDR3 covers 13 residues. Germline loops: CDR1 MNHNS, CDR2 SASEGT.

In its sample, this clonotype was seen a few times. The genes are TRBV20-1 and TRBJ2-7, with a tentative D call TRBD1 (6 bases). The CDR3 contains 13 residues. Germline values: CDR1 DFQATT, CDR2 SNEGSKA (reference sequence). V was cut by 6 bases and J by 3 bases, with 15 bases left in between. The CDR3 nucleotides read TGCAGTGCCCCCCTTAGAGGGGGCTACGAGCAGTACTTC. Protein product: CSAPLRGGYEQYF.

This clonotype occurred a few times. CDR3 coding DNA: TGTGCCAGCAGCTCTCAGGGACTAGCGCGGAGGACCTACAATGAGCAGTTCTTC. Protein sequence: CASSSQGLARRTYNEQFF. The chain carries TRBV7-8 and TRBJ2-1; TRBD2 aligns across 10 bases. The CDR3 consists of 18 residues. The J segment lost 2 bases and the V segment lost 4 bases, leaving 11 bases of the junction unmatched. Per germline, CDR1 SGHVS and CDR2 FQNEAQ.

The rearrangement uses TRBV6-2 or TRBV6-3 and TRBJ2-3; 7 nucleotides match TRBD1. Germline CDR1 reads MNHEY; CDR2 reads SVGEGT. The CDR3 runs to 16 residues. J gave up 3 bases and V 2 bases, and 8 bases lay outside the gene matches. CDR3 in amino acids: CASSYQSEGATDTQYF. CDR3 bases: TGTGCCAGCAGTTACCAGAGCGAGGGGGCAACAGATACGCAGTATTTT.

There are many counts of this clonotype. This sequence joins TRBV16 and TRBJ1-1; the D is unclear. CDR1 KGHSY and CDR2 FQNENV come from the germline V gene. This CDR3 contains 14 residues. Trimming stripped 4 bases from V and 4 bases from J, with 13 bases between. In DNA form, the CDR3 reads TGTGCCAGCAGCCTCCAATGGAGGCGCACTGAAGCTTTCTTT. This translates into CASSLQWRRTEAFF.

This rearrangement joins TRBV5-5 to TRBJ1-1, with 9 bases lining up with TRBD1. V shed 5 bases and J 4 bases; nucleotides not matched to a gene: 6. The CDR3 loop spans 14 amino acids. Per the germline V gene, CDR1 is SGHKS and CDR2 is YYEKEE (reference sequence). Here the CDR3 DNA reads TGTGCCAGCAGTAGACAGGGGGATGGCACTGAAGCTTTCTTT. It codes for CASSRQGDGTEAFF.

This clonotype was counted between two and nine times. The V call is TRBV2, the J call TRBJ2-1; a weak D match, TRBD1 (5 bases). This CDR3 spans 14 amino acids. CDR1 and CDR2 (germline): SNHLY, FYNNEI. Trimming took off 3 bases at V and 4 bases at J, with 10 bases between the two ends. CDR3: CASSDDSLYNEQFF. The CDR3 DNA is TGTGCCAGCAGTGACGACAGTCTATACAATGAGCAGTTCTTC.

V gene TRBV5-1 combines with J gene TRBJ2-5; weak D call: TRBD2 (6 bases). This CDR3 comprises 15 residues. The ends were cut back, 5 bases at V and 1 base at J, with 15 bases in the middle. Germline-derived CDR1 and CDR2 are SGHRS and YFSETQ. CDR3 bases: TGCGCCAGCAGACGGGGGTTGGGGCTCCAAGAGACCCAGTACTTC. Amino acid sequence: CASRRGLGLQETQYF. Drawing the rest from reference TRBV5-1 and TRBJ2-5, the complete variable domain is KAGVTQTPRYLIKTRGQQVTLSCSPISGHRSVSWYQQTPGQGLQFLFEYFSETQRNKGNFPGRFSGRQFSNSRSEMNVSTLELGDSALYLCASRRGLGLQETQYFGPGTRLLVL.

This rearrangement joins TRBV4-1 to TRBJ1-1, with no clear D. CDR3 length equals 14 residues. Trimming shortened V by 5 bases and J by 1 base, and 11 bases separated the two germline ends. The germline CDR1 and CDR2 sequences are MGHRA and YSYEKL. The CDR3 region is CASSIRWGNTEAFF. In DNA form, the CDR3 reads TGCGCCAGCAGCATCAGATGGGGGAACACTGAAGCTTTCTTT.

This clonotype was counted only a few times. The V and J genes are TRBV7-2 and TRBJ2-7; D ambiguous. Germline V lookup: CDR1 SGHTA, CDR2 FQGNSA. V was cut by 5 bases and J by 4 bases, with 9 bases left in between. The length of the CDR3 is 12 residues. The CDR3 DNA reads TGTGCCAGCAGCCGCCGAGGATACGAGCAGTACTTC. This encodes CASSRRGYEQYF. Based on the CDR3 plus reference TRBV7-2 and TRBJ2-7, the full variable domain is GAGVSQSPSNKVTEKGKDVELRCDPISGHTALYWYRQSLGQGLEFLIYFQGNSAPDKSGLPSDRFSAERTGGSVSTLTIQRTQQEDSAVYLCASSRRGYEQYFGPGTRLTVT.

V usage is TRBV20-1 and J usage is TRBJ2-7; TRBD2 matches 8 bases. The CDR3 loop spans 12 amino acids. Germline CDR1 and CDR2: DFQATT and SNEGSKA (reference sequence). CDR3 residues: CRVAGTPYEQYF. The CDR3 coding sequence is TGCAGAGTAGCGGGAACACCTTACGAGCAGTACTTC.

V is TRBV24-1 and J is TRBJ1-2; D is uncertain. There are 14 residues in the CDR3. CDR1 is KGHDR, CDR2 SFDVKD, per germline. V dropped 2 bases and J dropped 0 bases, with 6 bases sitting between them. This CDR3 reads CATSDYTANYGYTF. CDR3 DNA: TGTGCCACCAGTGATTACACAGCTAACTATGGCTACACCTTC.

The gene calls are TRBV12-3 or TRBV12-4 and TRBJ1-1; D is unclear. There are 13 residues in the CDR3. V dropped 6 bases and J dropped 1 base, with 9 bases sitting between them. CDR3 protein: CASRVHTNTEAFF. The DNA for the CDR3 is TGTGCCAGCAGAGTCCACACGAACACTGAAGCTTTCTTT.

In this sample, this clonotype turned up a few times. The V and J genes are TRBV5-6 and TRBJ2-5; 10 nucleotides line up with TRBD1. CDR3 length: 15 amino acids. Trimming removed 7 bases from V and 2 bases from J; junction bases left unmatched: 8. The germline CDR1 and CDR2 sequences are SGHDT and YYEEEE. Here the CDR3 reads CASLDRDRGQETQYF. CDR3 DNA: TGTGCCAGCTTAGACCGGGACAGGGGACAAGAGACCCAGTACTTC.

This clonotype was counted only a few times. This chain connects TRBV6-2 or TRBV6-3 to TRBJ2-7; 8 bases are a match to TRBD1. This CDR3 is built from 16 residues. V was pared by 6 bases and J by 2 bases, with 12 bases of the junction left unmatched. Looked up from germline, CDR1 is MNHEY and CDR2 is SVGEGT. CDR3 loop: CASRLNPGQVTYEQYF. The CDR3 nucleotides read TGTGCCAGCAGACTAAATCCGGGACAGGTAACCTACGAGCAGTACTTC.

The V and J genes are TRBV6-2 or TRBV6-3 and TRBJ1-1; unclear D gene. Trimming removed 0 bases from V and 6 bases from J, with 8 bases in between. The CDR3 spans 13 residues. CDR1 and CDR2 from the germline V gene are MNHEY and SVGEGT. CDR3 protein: CASSYSRGSEAFF. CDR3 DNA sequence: TGTGCCAGCAGTTACTCGCGGGGTTCTGAAGCTTTCTTT.

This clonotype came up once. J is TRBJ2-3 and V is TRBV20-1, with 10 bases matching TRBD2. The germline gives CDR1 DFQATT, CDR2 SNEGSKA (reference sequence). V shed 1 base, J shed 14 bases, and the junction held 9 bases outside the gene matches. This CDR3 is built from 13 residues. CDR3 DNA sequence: TGCAGTGCTAGAGTTCGTACAGGACTAGCGGTGTATTTT. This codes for CSARVRTGLAVYF.

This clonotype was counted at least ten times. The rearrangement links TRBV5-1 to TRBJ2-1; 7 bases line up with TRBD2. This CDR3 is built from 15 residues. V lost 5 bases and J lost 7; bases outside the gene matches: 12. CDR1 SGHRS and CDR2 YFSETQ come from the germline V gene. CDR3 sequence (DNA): TGCGCCAGCAGTGTCCAGGCCAGCGGGATGAATGAGCAGTTCTTC. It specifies CASSVQASGMNEQFF.